The entry below gives a single T cell receptor (beta chain) sequence along with its context. Its antigen remains unidentified. Nothing much larger sits one base from this clone, and base qualities are not available. The sample originates from a study of blood T cell repertoires in COVID-19 (dated by TCRdb to the early 2020s). Background on the whole study: Collaborator samples came from the United States, Italy and Spain and covered acute and convalescent phases of COVID-19. The material from the prospective study consisted of cDNA or gDNA derived from T cells, B-cell-depleted T cells, or PBMCs. Subjects who had been exposed to COVID-19, were actively infected with it, or had recovered from it provided the deeply sampled blood TCRbeta repertoires that made up the dataset. The repertoires were made available in a free public database intended to serve as a resource for research on the immune response to SARS-CoV-2. Samples were obtained from the ongoing ImmuneRACE study (first 160 participants) and from some 1,200 subjects provided by 6 global collaborators. The sample metadata nearly always contained a de-identified subject ID, COVID-19 status, age in years and sex. Where available, HLA class I and class II types were obtained from metadata supplied by the sample provider rather than from assay-based typing.

TCRbeta CDR3 regions were amplified from genomic DNA using the immunoSEQ Assay, a bias-controlled multiplex PCR. The authors' analysis ran thus. Within the assay, amplification of reference gene primers was used to estimate how many nucleated cells each sample contained. Sequence reads were collapsed and filtered to measure the absolute abundance of every unique TCRbeta CDR3 rearrangement. For each sample, productive Simpson clonality was calculated as the square root of Simpson's diversity index over productive rearrangements. Not all clones reach the TCRdb copy of this immuneACCESS table, which keeps in-frame sequences only. Checked studies attribute under half of the gap to unresolved V genes and leave the rest unexplained. That table furnishes V, J and clone size, whereas the DNA furnished D and trimming. The sample has 200,000 to 300,000 clones on record, roughly 90% of them singletons. Of the sample, roughly 3.9% is held by the ten largest clones.

The CDR3 covers 11 residues, taking in both the cysteine and the phenylalanine. Solely the CDR3 DNA is kept, with 33 bases framed from the first base. According to the germline V gene (reference sequence), CDR1 reads LNHDA and CDR2 reads SQIVND. Here V drops 4 bases and J drops 15 bases, and the junction holds 6 bases not matched to any gene. Another Seattle source contributed samples from volunteer blood donors who had recovered from COVID-19. Collaborating institutions collected whole blood in K2EDTA tubes following their own protocols. For TCRbeta analysis, collaborators shipped samples as frozen whole blood, isolated PBMCs, or DNA extracted from either of those sample types. General conclusions and limits of the study: How much clinical and demographic metadata was included differed by source and by participant, and the metadata was provided uncurated.

Specimen: peripheral blood. The sequence was collected from a man in his fifties or sixties who had recovered from COVID-19. Recombination joined TRBV19 with TRBJ2-1, and 7 junction bases match TRBD1. The DNA sequence is given as TGTGCCAGTAGTACATCGGGGACAGTGTTCTTC. This codes for CASSTSGTVFF.